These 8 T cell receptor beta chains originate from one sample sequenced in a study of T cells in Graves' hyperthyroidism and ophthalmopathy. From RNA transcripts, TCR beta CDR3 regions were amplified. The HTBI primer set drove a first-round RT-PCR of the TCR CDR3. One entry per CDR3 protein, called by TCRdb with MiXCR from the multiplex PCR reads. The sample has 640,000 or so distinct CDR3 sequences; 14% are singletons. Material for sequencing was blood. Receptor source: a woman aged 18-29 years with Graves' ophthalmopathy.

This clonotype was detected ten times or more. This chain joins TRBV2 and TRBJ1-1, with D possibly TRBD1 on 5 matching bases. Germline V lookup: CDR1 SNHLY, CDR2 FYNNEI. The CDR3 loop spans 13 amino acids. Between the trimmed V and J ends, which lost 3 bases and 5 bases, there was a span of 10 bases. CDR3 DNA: TGTGCCAGCAGTGACAGGGAAGAGACTGAAGCTTTCTTT. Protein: CASSDREETEAFF. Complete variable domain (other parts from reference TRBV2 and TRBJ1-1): EPEVTQTPSHQVTQMGQEVILRCVPISNHLYFYWYRQILGQKVEFLVSFYNNEISEKSEIFDDQFSVERPDGSNFTLKIRSTKLEDSAMYFCASSDREETEAFFGQGTRLTVV.

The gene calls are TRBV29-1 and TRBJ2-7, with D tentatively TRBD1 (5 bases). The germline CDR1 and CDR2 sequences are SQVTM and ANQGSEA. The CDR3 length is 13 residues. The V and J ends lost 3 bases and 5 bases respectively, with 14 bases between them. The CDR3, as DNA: TGCAGCGTTGACCCGAAAGGGGTCCACGAGCAGTACTTC. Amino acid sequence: CSVDPKGVHEQYF.

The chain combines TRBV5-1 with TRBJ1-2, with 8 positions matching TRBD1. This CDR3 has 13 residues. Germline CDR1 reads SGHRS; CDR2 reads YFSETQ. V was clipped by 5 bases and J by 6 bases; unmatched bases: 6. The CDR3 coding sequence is TGCGCCAGCAGAATGACAGGGGCGGATGGCTACACCTTC. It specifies CASRMTGADGYTF.

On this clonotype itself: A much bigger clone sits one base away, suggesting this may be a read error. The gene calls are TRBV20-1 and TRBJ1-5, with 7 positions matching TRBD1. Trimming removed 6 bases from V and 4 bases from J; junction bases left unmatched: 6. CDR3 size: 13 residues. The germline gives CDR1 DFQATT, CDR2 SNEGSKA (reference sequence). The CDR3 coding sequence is TGCAGTGCGTGGGACAGAACTAATCAGCCCCAGCATTTT. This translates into CSAWDRTNQPQHF.

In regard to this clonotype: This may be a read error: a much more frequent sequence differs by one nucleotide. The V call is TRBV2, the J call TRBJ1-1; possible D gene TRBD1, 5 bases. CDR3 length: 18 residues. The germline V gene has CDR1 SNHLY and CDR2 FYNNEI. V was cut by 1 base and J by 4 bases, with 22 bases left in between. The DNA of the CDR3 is TGTGCCAGCAGTGAAGTGCTTCGTGTCTCGGGCAGGGCCACTGAAGCTTTCTTT. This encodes CASSEVLRVSGRATEAFF. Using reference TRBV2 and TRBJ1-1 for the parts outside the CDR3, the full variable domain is EPEVTQTPSHQVTQMGQEVILRCVPISNHLYFYWYRQILGQKVEFLVSFYNNEISEKSEIFDDQFSVERPDGSNFTLKIRSTKLEDSAMYFCASSEVLRVSGRATEAFFGQGTRLTVV.

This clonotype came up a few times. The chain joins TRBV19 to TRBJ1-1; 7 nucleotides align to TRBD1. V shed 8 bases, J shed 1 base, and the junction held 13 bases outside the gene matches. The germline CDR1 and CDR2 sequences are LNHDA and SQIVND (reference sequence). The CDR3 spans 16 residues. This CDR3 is CASSAGGTAGNTEAFF. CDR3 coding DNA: TGTGCCAGTTCTGCAGGGGGAACAGCTGGGAACACTGAAGCTTTCTTT. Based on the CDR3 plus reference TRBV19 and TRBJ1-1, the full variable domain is DGGITQSPKYLFRKEGQNVTLSCEQNLNHDAMYWYRQDPGQGLRLIYYSQIVNDFQKGDIAEGYSVSREKKESFPLTVTSAQKNPTAFYLCASSAGGTAGNTEAFFGQGTRLTVV.

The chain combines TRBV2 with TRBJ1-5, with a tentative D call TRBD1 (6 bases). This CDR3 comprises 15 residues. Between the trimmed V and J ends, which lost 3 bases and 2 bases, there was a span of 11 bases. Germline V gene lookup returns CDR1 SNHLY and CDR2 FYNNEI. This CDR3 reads CASSDRRGGNQPQHF. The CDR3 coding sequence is TGTGCCAGCAGTGACCGTAGGGGGGGCAATCAGCCCCAGCATTTT.

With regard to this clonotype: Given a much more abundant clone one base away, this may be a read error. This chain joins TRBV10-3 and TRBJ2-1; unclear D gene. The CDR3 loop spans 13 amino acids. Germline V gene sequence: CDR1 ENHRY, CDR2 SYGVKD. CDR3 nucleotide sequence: TGTGCCATCAGTGAGCATCAGAACAATGAGCAGTCCTTC. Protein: CAISEHQNNEQSF.